Listed below are T cell receptor beta chains from one sample, sequenced in a study of cytomegalovirus exposure and HLA in healthy donors. Sequenced by immunoSEQ multiplex PCR; TCRdb stores in-frame clones only, minus some. The profile shows about 110,000 clones, around three quarters of them singletons. The sample comprised PBMCs. The source is a human donor in good health. Each CDR3 is given with its conserved first and last residue. The order of the fields is V gene, J gene, CDR3 protein.

v_call: TRBV6-1; j_call: TRBJ1-5; cdr3_aa: CASKGVGSGRQPQHF
v_call: TRBV30; j_call: TRBJ2-5; cdr3_aa: CAWSPRRLAGGETQYF
v_call: TRBV2; j_call: TRBJ2-2; cdr3_aa: CASRPGASGSGELFF
v_call: TRBV28; j_call: TRBJ1-4; cdr3_aa: CASSLTGGTANEKLFF
v_call: TRBV10-2; j_call: TRBJ2-7; cdr3_aa: CASGGGGTSYEQYF
v_call: TRBV9; j_call: TRBJ2-1; cdr3_aa: CASGTSGYNEQFF
v_call: TRBV6-6; j_call: TRBJ1-5; cdr3_aa: CASSYGARPSNQPQHF
v_call: TRBV7-8; j_call: TRBJ2-6; cdr3_aa: CASSHVGQGDYGGANVLTF
v_call: TRBV5-1; j_call: TRBJ1-2; cdr3_aa: CASSPAGPGGYTF
v_call: TRBV11-2; j_call: TRBJ1-1; cdr3_aa: CASSPERGTEAFF
v_call: TRBV28; j_call: TRBJ2-2; cdr3_aa: CASSDILAANTGELFF
v_call: TRBV27; j_call: TRBJ1-6; cdr3_aa: CASSRYNSPLHF
v_call: TRBV10-3; j_call: TRBJ2-5; cdr3_aa: CASRGARETQYF
v_call: TRBV6-1; j_call: TRBJ1-3; cdr3_aa: CASSESWIGGNTIYF
v_call: TRBV15; j_call: TRBJ2-7; cdr3_aa: CATSRARGTYEQYF
v_call: TRBV5-1; j_call: TRBJ1-2; cdr3_aa: CASSLETGKNNYGYTF
v_call: TRBV11-3; j_call: TRBJ2-1; cdr3_aa: CASSLIVGLANNEQFF
v_call: TRBV5-1; j_call: TRBJ1-3; cdr3_aa: CASSLDGVISGNTIYF
v_call: TRBV7-8; j_call: TRBJ2-4; cdr3_aa: CASSLAQGANRNIQYF
v_call: TRBV6-1; j_call: TRBJ2-1; cdr3_aa: CASSEAESSSYNEQFF
v_call: TRBV27; j_call: TRBJ1-5; cdr3_aa: CASSFSAQGHQPQHF
v_call: TRBV14; j_call: TRBJ1-2; cdr3_aa: CASSQWSSAYGYTF